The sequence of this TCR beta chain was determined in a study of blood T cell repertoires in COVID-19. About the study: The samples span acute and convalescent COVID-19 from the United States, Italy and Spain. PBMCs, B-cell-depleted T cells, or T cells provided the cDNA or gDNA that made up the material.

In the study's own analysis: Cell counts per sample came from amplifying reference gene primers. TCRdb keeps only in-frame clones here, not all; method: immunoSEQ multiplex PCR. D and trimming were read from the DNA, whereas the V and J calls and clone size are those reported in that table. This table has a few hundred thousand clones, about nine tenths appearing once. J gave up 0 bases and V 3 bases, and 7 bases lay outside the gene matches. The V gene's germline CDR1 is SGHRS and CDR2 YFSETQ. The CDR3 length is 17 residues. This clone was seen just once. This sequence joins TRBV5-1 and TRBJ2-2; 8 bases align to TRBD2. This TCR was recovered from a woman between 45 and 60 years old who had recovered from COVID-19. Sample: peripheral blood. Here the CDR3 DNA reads TGCGCCAGCAGCTCGTACAGCGGGGGTACGAACACCGGGGAGCTGTTTTTT. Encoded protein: CASSSYSGGTNTGELFF. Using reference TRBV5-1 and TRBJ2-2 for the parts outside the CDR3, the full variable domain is KAGVTQTPRYLIKTRGQQVTLSCSPISGHRSVSWYQQTPGQGLQFLFEYFSETQRNKGNFPGRFSGRQFSNSRSEMNVSTLELGDSALYLCASSSYSGGTNTGELFFGEGSRLTVL.